A single sample gave rise to the 32 T cell receptor beta chains below, sequenced in a study of beta chain features in type 1 diabetes. Study results and caveats: There was a moderate but significant shortening of TCRB CDR3s in all four CD4+ subsets of Type 1 diabetes patients.

Their specific antigens are unknown. TCRB transcripts that were expressed got sequenced, as all of the isolated RNA had been reverse transcribed. TCRdb's copy holds only in-frame clones and misses some; the assay was immunoSEQ multiplex PCR. The data show some 120,000 clones, roughly 17% seen once. Sequencing was carried out using central memory CD4+ T cells from blood. These receptors were collected from a man between 18 and 35 years old with type 1 diabetes.

The rearrangement uses TRBV27 and TRBJ2-7; 8 nucleotides agree with TRBD1. Trimming cost V 8 bases and J 3 bases; bases outside gene matches: 9. Germline V gene lookup returns CDR1 MNHEY and CDR2 SMNVEV (reference sequence). The CDR3 loop spans 14 amino acids. The CDR3 region is CASRPRDRLYEQYF. The CDR3 DNA reads as TGTGCCAGCCGTCCCCGGGACAGGCTCTACGAGCAGTACTTC.

V usage is TRBV7-9 and J usage is TRBJ1-1; tentative D call: TRBD1 (6 bases). V was clipped by 7 bases and J by 4 bases, with 10 bases between them. The germline CDR1 and CDR2 sequences are SEHNR and FQNEAQ (reference sequence). This CDR3 comprises 12 residues. CDR3 in amino acids: CASNLQGTEAFF. The DNA of the CDR3 is TGTGCCAGCAACCTACAGGGCACTGAAGCTTTCTTT. Full variable domain (missing parts from reference TRBV7-9 and TRBJ1-1): DTGVSQNPRHKITKRGQNVTFRCDPISEHNRLYWYRQTLGQGPEFLTYFQNEAQLEKSRLLSDRFSAERPKGSFSTLEIQRTEQGDSAMYLCASNLQGTEAFFGQGTRLTVV.

With regard to this clone: At the DNA level, this CDR3 is encoded by other sequences in the same sample as well. The V and J genes are TRBV27 and TRBJ2-3; D is undetermined. V lost 3 bases and J 2 bases, leaving 9 bases between the germline ends. The CDR3 sequence is 14 residues long. Germline lookup yields CDR1 MNHEY and CDR2 SMNVEV (reference sequence). CDR3: CASSFGPHTDTQYF. CDR3 bases: TGTGCCAGCAGTTTCGGACCGCACACAGATACGCAGTATTTT.

In this sample, this clone turned up a few times. The V call is TRBV6-5, the J call TRBJ2-7, with 7 bases that match TRBD2. This CDR3 contains 15 residues. J was trimmed by 2 bases and V by 1 base; bases with no gene match: 5. Germline V gene data show CDR1 as MNHEY and CDR2 as SVGAGI. The CDR3 reads CASSYYPGTTYEQYF. The CDR3 DNA follows: TGTGCCAGCAGTTACTATCCCGGGACTACCTACGAGCAGTACTTC.

This clone was counted between two and nine times. At the DNA level, this CDR3 is encoded by other sequences in the same sample as well. The J gene is TRBJ2-3, the V gene TRBV29-1; the D gene is possibly TRBD1 (7 bases). The germline V and J ends were trimmed by 6 bases and 2 bases, with 21 bases remaining between them. The CDR3 is 16 amino acids. CDR1 is SQVTM, CDR2 ANQGSEA, per germline. CDR3 sequence reads: CSVVGGPGGPTDTQYF. CDR3 nucleotides: TGCAGCGTCGTTGGTGGCCCAGGGGGGCCCACAGATACGCAGTATTTT.

There are many counts of this clone. J is TRBJ2-7 and V is TRBV7-9; weak D call: TRBD2 (5 bases). The CDR3 has 15 amino acids. Germline assignment: CDR1 SEHNR and CDR2 FQNEAQ (reference sequence). The germline V and J ends were trimmed by 1 base and 0 bases, with 10 bases remaining between them. The CDR3 loop is CASSLGRAASYEQYF. Written as DNA, the CDR3 is TGTGCCAGCAGCTTAGGACGAGCGGCCTCCTACGAGCAGTACTTC.

V is TRBV9 and J is TRBJ1-1; D is perhaps TRBD1 (5 bases). With 0 bases removed from V and 3 bases from J, the gap between germline ends came to 12 bases. Germline lookup yields CDR1 SGDLS and CDR2 YYNGEE. The CDR3 is 15 amino acids. The CDR3 here is CASSVAQVGDTEAFF. The CDR3 DNA reads as TGTGCCAGCAGCGTAGCACAGGTGGGGGACACTGAAGCTTTCTTT. Supplemented by reference TRBV9 and TRBJ1-1, the full variable domain reads DSGVTQTPKHLITATGQRVTLRCSPRSGDLSVYWYQQSLDQGLQFLIQYYNGEERAKGNILERFSAQQFPDLHSELNLSSLELGDSALYFCASSVAQVGDTEAFFGQGTRLTVV.

This rearrangement joins TRBV30 to TRBJ2-3; D is unclear. V lost 4 bases and J lost 6, with 11 bases in between. Looked up from germline, CDR1 is GTSNPN and CDR2 is SVGIG (reference sequence). This CDR3 has 12 amino acids. CDR3 residues: CAWTPITDTQYF. CDR3 in DNA: TGTGCCTGGACACCGATTACGGATACGCAGTATTTT.

The chain is built from TRBV13 and TRBJ2-7; D uncertain. The V gene's germline CDR1 is PRHDT and CDR2 FYEKMQ (reference sequence). This CDR3 is built from 15 residues. Trimming shortened V by 5 bases and J by 9 bases, and 23 bases separated the two germline ends. CDR3 in amino acids: CASSLKISHDWGQYF. CDR3 nucleotide sequence: TGTGCCAGCAGCCTCAAGATAAGTCACGACTGGGGGCAGTACTTC.

This clone was recorded many times. This CDR3 is CASSYKRGESYEQYF. The CDR3 DNA follows: TGCGCCAGCAGCTACAAGCGGGGGGAATCCTACGAGCAGTACTTC. The chain recombines TRBV5-1 with TRBJ2-7; 9 nucleotides match TRBD2. The germline CDR1 and CDR2 sequences are SGHRS and YFSETQ. CDR3 length equals 15 residues. V was clipped by 3 bases and J by 1 base; unmatched bases: 5. Complete variable domain (other parts from reference TRBV5-1 and TRBJ2-7): KAGVTQTPRYLIKTRGQQVTLSCSPISGHRSVSWYQQTPGQGLQFLFEYFSETQRNKGNFPGRFSGRQFSNSRSEMNVSTLELGDSALYLCASSYKRGESYEQYFGPGTRLTVT.

In this sample, this clone turned up a few times. The J gene is TRBJ2-2, the V gene TRBV18; 7 positions match TRBD1. Germline V CDR1 and CDR2: KGHSH, LQKENI. The CDR3 sequence is 16 residues long. J lost 3 bases, V lost 1 base, and 5 bases had no gene match. The CDR3 is CASSPRRGSDTGELFF. CDR3 nucleotides: TGTGCCAGCTCACCACGCAGGGGGTCTGACACCGGGGAGCTGTTTTTT.

The gene calls are TRBV27 and TRBJ2-7; D perhaps matches TRBD1 (6 bases). The CDR3 is 14 residues long. The germline gives CDR1 MNHEY, CDR2 SMNVEV (reference sequence). Deletions cut 8 bases from V and 3 bases from J, with 17 bases between. CDR3 sequence: CASGRQDLFYEQYF. Written as DNA, the CDR3 is TGTGCCAGCGGGAGACAGGACCTGTTCTACGAGCAGTACTTC.

The chain combines TRBV5-4 with TRBJ2-5; D gene unclear. Germline V CDR1 and CDR2: SGHNT, YYREEE (reference sequence). Trimming cost V 0 bases and J 5 bases, with 5 bases left between them. This CDR3 region has 12 residues. The CDR3 nucleotides read TGTGCCAGCAGCTTGGGATCGGAGACCCAGTACTTC. Translated, it gives CASSLGSETQYF.

J is TRBJ2-3 and V is TRBV2; D could derive from TRBD1 or TRBD2 (5 bases each). Trimming took 4 bases from V and 7 from J, leaving 12 bases between them. CDR1 is SNHLY, CDR2 FYNNEI, per germline. This CDR3 is built from 13 residues. This CDR3 reads CASSGGGRYTQYF. Written as DNA, the CDR3 is TGTGCCAGCAGTGGTGGGGGTAGATATACGCAGTATTTT. The full variable domain, completed using reference TRBV2 and TRBJ2-3, is EPEVTQTPSHQVTQMGQEVILRCVPISNHLYFYWYRQILGQKVEFLVSFYNNEISEKSEIFDDQFSVERPDGSNFTLKIRSTKLEDSAMYFCASSGGGRYTQYFGPGTRLTVL.

The chain is built from TRBV25-1 and TRBJ2-7; 9 positions match TRBD1. V trimming: 2 bases; J trimming: 2 bases; junction bases outside the gene matches: 7. The germline V gene encodes CDR1 MGHDK and CDR2 SYGVNS. CDR3 size: 16 residues. This chain's CDR3 is CASSEPSWTGAYEQYF. As DNA, the CDR3 is TGTGCCAGCAGTGAACCCTCCTGGACAGGGGCCTACGAGCAGTACTTC.

This sequence joins TRBV7-8 and TRBJ2-6, with 7 nucleotides matching TRBD1. The trim removed 2 bases at V and 5 bases at J, leaving 9 bases unmatched. From germline, CDR1 is SGHVS and CDR2 FQNEAQ. This CDR3 has 17 residues. The CDR3 loop reads CASSLRGQFTRANVLTF. CDR3 DNA sequence: TGTGCCAGCAGCTTAAGGGGACAGTTCACAAGGGCCAACGTCCTGACTTTC.

The CDR3 loop reads CASTGYNEQFF. The CDR3 bases are TGTGCCAGCACCGGGTACAATGAGCAGTTCTTC. J is TRBJ2-1 and V is TRBV2; no reliable D call. With 7 bases removed from V and 4 bases from J, the gap between germline ends came to 5 bases. The CDR3 covers 11 residues. The germline CDR1 and CDR2 sequences are SNHLY and FYNNEI.

This sequence joins TRBV7-9 and TRBJ2-3, with 11 nucleotides matching TRBD2. The V gene's germline CDR1 is SEHNR and CDR2 FQNEAQ (reference sequence). This CDR3 is built from 16 residues. The trim removed 3 bases at V and 4 bases at J, leaving 6 bases unmatched. The CDR3: CASSFGTSGQSDTQYF. In DNA form, the CDR3 reads TGTGCCAGCAGCTTCGGGACTAGCGGACAATCAGATACGCAGTATTTT.

This clone was seen once. The chain is built from TRBV18 and TRBJ1-2; D call uncertain. CDR3 length: 16 residues. Trimming cost V 0 bases and J 5 bases, with 16 bases left between them. Germline V CDR1 and CDR2: KGHSH, LQKENI. As DNA, the CDR3 is TGTGCCAGCTCACCACCGGCGGCTCCGGCTGGTTATGGCTACACCTTC. As protein: CASSPPAAPAGYGYTF.

The chain uses TRBV6-6 and TRBJ2-7; possible D gene TRBD2, 6 bases. CDR1 MNHNY and CDR2 SVGAGI come from the germline V gene (reference sequence). The CDR3 has 16 residues. Trimming removed 1 base at V and 2 bases at J, with 15 bases between. The CDR3 protein is CASSYLAGPLPYEQYF. DNA of the CDR3: TGTGCCAGCAGTTACTTGGCGGGGCCCTTGCCCTACGAGCAGTACTTC.

This clone has only a few counts. This rearrangement joins TRBV30 to TRBJ2-2; D gene ambiguous. Germline assignment: CDR1 GTSNPN and CDR2 SVGIG (reference sequence). The CDR3 sequence is 12 residues long. Trimming left V 1 base short and J 4 bases short, with 4 bases between. CDR3 sequence (DNA): TGTGCCTGGAGTGATCCCACCGGGGAGCTGTTTTTT. As protein: CAWSDPTGELFF.

This clone was detected a few times. Other nucleotide sequences from this sample produce the same CDR3. This chain joins TRBV30 and TRBJ2-5; D not resolved. CDR3 length: 12 residues. From germline, CDR1 is GTSNPN and CDR2 SVGIG (reference sequence). Trimming left V 0 bases short and J 5 bases short, with 7 bases between. The DNA for the CDR3 is TGTGCCTGGAGTGTACTGGCGGAGACCCAGTACTTC. It encodes CAWSVLAETQYF.

CDR3 amino acids: CASSLGGGTIQYF. Here the CDR3 DNA reads TGTGCCAGCAGCTTAGGTGGGGGCACCATTCAGTACTTC. The chain employs TRBV7-2 and TRBJ2-4; possible D gene TRBD1, 6 bases. V lost 1 base, J lost 9 bases, and 10 bases lay in between. The CDR3 covers 13 residues. The germline gives CDR1 SGHTA, CDR2 FQGNSA.

This clone was observed a few times. The chain combines TRBV9 with TRBJ1-1; D call uncertain. Trimming removed 0 bases at V and 1 base at J, with 16 bases between. This CDR3 region has 17 residues. The germline gives CDR1 SGDLS, CDR2 YYNGEE. The CDR3 bases are TGTGCCAGCAGCGTAGCTCGATCGGGCAGGAGGAACACTGAAGCTTTCTTT. It specifies CASSVARSGRRNTEAFF.

Only a few counts were recorded for this clone. The V and J genes are TRBV27 and TRBJ1-2; a possible D gene is TRBD1 (6 bases). Germline V gene sequence: CDR1 MNHEY, CDR2 SMNVEV (reference sequence). The ends were cut back, 2 bases at V and 6 bases at J, with 13 bases in the middle. The CDR3 contains 14 residues. The CDR3, as DNA: TGTGCCAGCAGTTTAATGGGGGCGACGGATGGCTACACCTTC. Translated: CASSLMGATDGYTF.

J is TRBJ2-2 and V is TRBV7-6; 9 bases are a match to TRBD1. The CDR3 runs 16 residues. Unmatched junction bases numbered 5, after V lost 5 bases and J lost 1 base. Germline CDR1 SGHVS, CDR2 FNYEAQ. The chain's CDR3 is CASSPRQGENTGELFF. In DNA form, the CDR3 reads TGTGCCAGCAGCCCCCGACAGGGGGAGAACACCGGGGAGCTGTTTTTT.

The chain carries TRBV7-2 and TRBJ2-1; D is undetermined. Between the trimmed V and J ends, which lost 6 bases and 4 bases, there was a span of 16 bases. Germline lookup yields CDR1 SGHTA and CDR2 FQGNSA. This CDR3 contains 15 residues. The chain's CDR3 is CASSEDEVLYNEQFF. CDR3 sequence (DNA): TGTGCCAGCAGTGAGGACGAGGTGCTATACAATGAGCAGTTCTTC.

This clone was recorded only once. CDR3 protein: CASSLSSGDQPQHF. The CDR3 bases are TGTGCCAGCAGCTTGAGTTCAGGGGATCAGCCCCAGCATTTT. The chain combines TRBV7-9 with TRBJ1-5; D possibly corresponds to TRBD1 (6 bases). V was cut by 3 bases and J by 5 bases, with 11 bases left in between. Germline CDR1 SEHNR, CDR2 FQNEAQ (reference sequence). The CDR3 runs 14 residues.

The V gene is TRBV9, the J gene TRBJ1-1; 10 bases line up with TRBD1. The CDR3 contains 19 residues. Trimming removed 0 bases from V and 2 bases from J; junction bases left unmatched: 13. The germline gives CDR1 SGDLS, CDR2 YYNGEE. Here the CDR3 DNA reads TGTGCCAGCAGCGTAGGGGCGGTTGGGGACAGGGGCCGAAACACTGAAGCTTTCTTT. Amino acid sequence: CASSVGAVGDRGRNTEAFF.

This chain uses TRBV30 with TRBJ2-1, with a tentative D call TRBD1 (6 bases). Germline assignment: CDR1 GTSNPN and CDR2 SVGIG (reference sequence). CDR3 length equals 14 residues. Trimming pared 4 bases from V and 7 bases from J, leaving 17 bases between. The CDR3 spells CAWTDSLPGNEQFF. The CDR3 DNA is TGTGCCTGGACGGACAGCCTCCCTGGGAATGAGCAGTTCTTC.

Concerning this clone: This sample also contains other DNA sequences that code for the same CDR3. The rearrangement uses TRBV30 and TRBJ1-5, with D perhaps matching TRBD1 (6 bases). Germline values: CDR1 GTSNPN, CDR2 SVGIG (reference sequence). The CDR3 consists of 17 residues. V was pared by 0 bases and J by 0 bases, with 15 bases between. CDR3 protein: CAWSVPVAGDSNQPQHF. CDR3 nucleotide sequence: TGTGCCTGGAGTGTACCAGTAGCAGGGGATAGCAATCAGCCCCAGCATTTT.

This clone showed up just a few times. The rearrangement links TRBV19 to TRBJ2-7; TRBD1 agrees at 9 bases. Germline V gene lookup returns CDR1 LNHDA and CDR2 SQIVND (reference sequence). There are 17 residues in the CDR3. Losses at the gene ends were 5 bases for V and 3 bases for J; bases not matched to a gene: 14. CDR3 DNA sequence: TGTGCCAGTAGTCTTCGAGCCCCGGGACAGGGAGTCTACGAGCAGTACTTC. Translated, it gives CASSLRAPGQGVYEQYF.